The rows below give T cell receptor beta chains drawn from one sample of a study of Graves' ophthalmopathy and Graves' hyperthyroidism. In TCRdb, the multiplex PCR reads were re-called with MiXCR into one record per CDR3 protein. The data hold 1 million to 1.3 million distinct CDR3 sequences, with less than 45% observed a single time. The sample comprised peripheral blood or thyroid tissue (not recorded which). The receptors come from an adult man with Graves' hyperthyroidism. Each CDR3 is given without its conserved first and last residue.

j_call: TRBJ1-5; v_call: TRBV2; cdr3_aa: ASSEEAGRQPQH
j_call: TRBJ1-2; v_call: TRBV15; cdr3_aa: ATSTTGADNYGYT
j_call: TRBJ2-7; v_call: TRBV7-2; cdr3_aa: ASSLAPGVEQY
j_call: TRBJ2-5; v_call: TRBV20-1; cdr3_aa: SARKPGARQETQY
j_call: TRBJ2-7; v_call: TRBV5-1; cdr3_aa: ASSVGQGDREQY
j_call: TRBJ1-3; v_call: TRBV10-3; cdr3_aa: AISARSGNTIY
j_call: TRBJ1-2; v_call: TRBV15; cdr3_aa: ATSRDRGRGYGYT
j_call: TRBJ2-7; v_call: TRBV5-5; cdr3_aa: ASSSFGTGTYEQY
j_call: TRBJ2-5; v_call: TRBV6-5; cdr3_aa: ASSYSGLAEETQY
j_call: TRBJ2-7; v_call: TRBV20-1; cdr3_aa: SAKGLDLSYEQY
j_call: TRBJ1-2; v_call: TRBV6-5; cdr3_aa: ASSQRFRDYGYT
j_call: TRBJ1-3; v_call: TRBV5-6; cdr3_aa: ASSGNIAGNTIY
j_call: TRBJ1-2; v_call: TRBV7-8; cdr3_aa: ASSLGHQGRNYGYT
j_call: TRBJ1-1; v_call: TRBV20-1; cdr3_aa: SARASGSNTEAF
j_call: TRBJ1-4; v_call: TRBV7-8; cdr3_aa: ASSLVAGAHKNLF
j_call: TRBJ2-2; v_call: TRBV10-3; cdr3_aa: AIRGQGPTGELF
j_call: TRBJ2-2; v_call: TRBV11-2; cdr3_aa: ASNLLQGPGTGELF
j_call: TRBJ2-2; v_call: TRBV4-2; cdr3_aa: ASSQAGTGFSSGELF
j_call: TRBJ1-2; v_call: TRBV7-8; cdr3_aa: ASSYRDRGGDGYT
j_call: TRBJ2-7; v_call: TRBV10-3; cdr3_aa: AISDTRKRRAFGRELEQY
j_call: TRBJ2-2; v_call: TRBV20-1; cdr3_aa: SAETGDTGELF
j_call: TRBJ2-7; v_call: TRBV20-1; cdr3_aa: SASRTYEQY
j_call: TRBJ2-7; v_call: TRBV14; cdr3_aa: ASGLLPYEQY
j_call: TRBJ1-6; v_call: TRBV30; cdr3_aa: AWSVGTGLSPLH
j_call: TRBJ1-5; v_call: TRBV7-2; cdr3_aa: ASSRGSTGGIQPQH
j_call: TRBJ2-7; v_call: TRBV4-3; cdr3_aa: ASSQEQGLPYEQY
j_call: TRBJ1-6; v_call: TRBV2; cdr3_aa: ASSGGELGSPLH
j_call: TRBJ2-2; v_call: TRBV7-2; cdr3_aa: ASSFTGRTGELF
j_call: TRBJ1-1; v_call: TRBV11-1; cdr3_aa: ASSLVGQVTNTEAF
j_call: TRBJ2-7; v_call: TRBV2; cdr3_aa: ASNWNRVDEQY
j_call: TRBJ2-7; v_call: TRBV2; cdr3_aa: ATRGLAGQNEQY
j_call: TRBJ1-4; v_call: TRBV5-1; cdr3_aa: ASSLAPGPGEKLF
j_call: TRBJ1-3; v_call: TRBV20-1; cdr3_aa: SARDRASGNTIY
j_call: TRBJ1-4; v_call: TRBV29-1; cdr3_aa: SVGTGLGEKLF
j_call: TRBJ2-6; v_call: TRBV2; cdr3_aa: ASRSGTGVSGANVLT
j_call: TRBJ1-5; v_call: TRBV20-1; cdr3_aa: SARPRTYLSNQPQH
j_call: TRBJ2-5; v_call: TRBV5-4; cdr3_aa: ASSLFRARGETQY
j_call: TRBJ2-7; v_call: TRBV29-1; cdr3_aa: SVRVLADEQY
j_call: TRBJ1-1; v_call: TRBV7-9; cdr3_aa: ASSYQRIEAF
j_call: TRBJ1-1; v_call: TRBV5-8; cdr3_aa: ASSPGQGRNTEAF
j_call: TRBJ1-4; v_call: TRBV10-3; cdr3_aa: AISDVDRGQLF
j_call: TRBJ1-6; v_call: TRBV6-5; cdr3_aa: ASMNPGANSPLH